This is a list of T cell receptor beta chains from one sample in a study of blood T cell repertoires in COVID-19. This table comes from immunoSEQ multiplex PCR, and its TCRdb copy is limited to in-frame clones, with some not included. The table has roughly 150,000 clones, 84% seen once; the top ten hold approximately 2.6%. The sample taken for sequencing was peripheral blood. These receptors were obtained from a woman aged 80 or over with COVID-19, enrolled during active disease. Both conserved end residues are trimmed from each CDR3. The order of the fields is J gene, V gene, CDR3 protein.

J: TRBJ2-7; V: TRBV18; CDR3: ASSPTGNYEQY
J: TRBJ1-5; V: TRBV10-3; CDR3: AISEGGVTNQPQH
J: TRBJ2-3; V: TRBV19; CDR3: ASSISVLTDTQY
J: TRBJ2-1; V: TRBV6-5; CDR3: ASSYRRAGNEQF
J: TRBJ2-6; V: TRBV5-6; CDR3: ASSLAYRDSRLGANVLT
J: TRBJ2-1; V: TRBV15; CDR3: ATSRVRVNNEQF
J: TRBJ2-2; V: TRBV11-2; CDR3: ASSLARGVGELF
J: TRBJ2-7; V: TRBV19; CDR3: ASGLGTSGREQY
J: TRBJ2-6; V: TRBV6-6; CDR3: ASLGVTGANVLT
J: TRBJ1-4; V: TRBV5-1; CDR3: ASSFGQGEKLF
J: TRBJ1-1; V: TRBV7-3; CDR3: ASSYDGGVTEAF
J: TRBJ1-1; V: TRBV2; CDR3: ASSEGQGMWTEAF
J: TRBJ1-5; V: TRBV19; CDR3: ASKGQGGSQPQH
J: TRBJ2-7; V: TRBV19; CDR3: ASSIDAGKLAHEQY
J: TRBJ2-3; V: TRBV2; CDR3: ASSVGRGTDTQY
J: TRBJ2-2; V: TRBV5-1; CDR3: ASSKDRGYTGELF
J: TRBJ2-3; V: TRBV5-6; CDR3: ASSGLAGVTDTQY
J: TRBJ2-3; V: TRBV5-1; CDR3: ASRRGTSGDTQY
J: TRBJ2-3; V: TRBV7-7; CDR3: ASSSGLAGPDTQY
J: TRBJ2-2; V: TRBV11-3; CDR3: ASSLGRGRELF
J: TRBJ1-2; V: TRBV7-9; CDR3: ASSTRTGYGYT
J: TRBJ2-5; V: TRBV5-1; CDR3: ASSSGGSETQY
J: TRBJ1-2; V: TRBV7-9; CDR3: ASSFPTGGGGYT
J: TRBJ1-2; V: TRBV6-2/TRBV6-3; CDR3: ASSSQGAMVAYT
J: TRBJ1-1; V: TRBV18; CDR3: ASSQLNRDTEAF
J: TRBJ1-5; V: TRBV19; CDR3: ASSLSSGPNQPQH
J: TRBJ2-5; V: TRBV5-1; CDR3: ASSLRTAQETQY
J: TRBJ1-2; V: TRBV5-5; CDR3: ASSLDIGGTNYGYT
J: TRBJ1-1; V: TRBV18; CDR3: ASSPGQGAEAF
J: TRBJ1-3; V: TRBV4-3; CDR3: ASSLDLNSGNTIY
J: TRBJ1-2; V: TRBV9; CDR3: ASSVHGDRGWSNYGYT
J: TRBJ2-2; V: TRBV13; CDR3: ASSFYTGELF
J: TRBJ1-2; V: TRBV14; CDR3: ASSRRGPGDGYT
J: TRBJ2-7; V: TRBV27; CDR3: ASSLAGSYEQY
J: TRBJ1-1; V: TRBV11-2; CDR3: ASSVQIGDTEAF
J: TRBJ2-7; V: TRBV14; CDR3: ASSQERLADEQY
J: TRBJ2-5; V: TRBV7-2; CDR3: ASSLVGQGQETQY
J: TRBJ2-1; V: TRBV7-3; CDR3: ASSPRGTNYNEQF
J: TRBJ2-3; V: TRBV5-1; CDR3: ASSFRLAGSTDTQY
J: TRBJ1-2; V: TRBV10-3; CDR3: AIGETYGYT
J: TRBJ2-1; V: TRBV6-2/TRBV6-3; CDR3: ASSYSAGFANEQF
J: TRBJ1-2; V: TRBV5-1; CDR3: ASSDIGDYGYT
J: TRBJ2-7; V: TRBV28; CDR3: ASRRGQGPYEQY
J: TRBJ2-1; V: TRBV6-5; CDR3: ASRPSGGAYNEQF
J: TRBJ2-1; V: TRBV10-3; CDR3: AIRGLAGVDEQF
J: TRBJ1-3; V: TRBV15; CDR3: ATSRDVGHFSGNTIY
J: TRBJ1-2; V: TRBV6-1; CDR3: ASSEAGEGNYGYT
J: TRBJ1-4; V: TRBV28; CDR3: ASSLLGQVNEKLF
J: TRBJ1-4; V: TRBV28; CDR3: ASTEGGSQWEKLF
J: TRBJ1-3; V: TRBV28; CDR3: ASRVSSSGNTIY
J: TRBJ2-7; V: TRBV6-4; CDR3: ASDYRGGPGYEQY
J: TRBJ1-2; V: TRBV7-3; CDR3: ASSLTGSKDYGYT
J: TRBJ1-2; V: TRBV19; CDR3: ASSIRTGLNGYT
J: TRBJ2-6; V: TRBV12-3/TRBV12-4; CDR3: ASSFRGALT
J: TRBJ1-2; V: TRBV7-2; CDR3: ASSPEGGRANYGYT
J: TRBJ1-1; V: TRBV6-5; CDR3: ASRAQGAYTEAF